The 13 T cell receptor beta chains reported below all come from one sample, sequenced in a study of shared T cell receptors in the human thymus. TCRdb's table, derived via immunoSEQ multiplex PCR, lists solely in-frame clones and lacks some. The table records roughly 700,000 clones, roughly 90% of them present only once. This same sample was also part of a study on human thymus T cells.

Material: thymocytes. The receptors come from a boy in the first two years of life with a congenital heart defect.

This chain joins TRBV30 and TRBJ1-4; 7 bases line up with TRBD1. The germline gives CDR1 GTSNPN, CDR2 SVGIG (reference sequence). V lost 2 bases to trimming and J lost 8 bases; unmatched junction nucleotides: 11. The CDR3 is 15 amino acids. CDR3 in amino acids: CAWSLGGGLGEKLFF. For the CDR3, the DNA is TGTGCCTGGAGTCTAGGGGGCGGCTTGGGAGAAAAACTGTTTTTT. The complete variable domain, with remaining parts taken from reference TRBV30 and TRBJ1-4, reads SQTIHQWPATLVQPVGSPLSLECTVEGTSNPNLYWYRQAAGRGLQLLFYSVGIGQISSEVPQNLSASRPQDRQFILSSKKLLLSDSGFYLCAWSLGGGLGEKLFFGSGTQLSVL.

The CDR3 region has the DNA TGTGCCAGCAGCTTAGAGAACTTCCTAACCAGGTTGGGTGACTACGAGCAGTACTTC. It encodes CASSLENFLTRLGDYEQYF. The V gene is TRBV11-2, the J gene TRBJ2-7; D gene unclear. Germline values: CDR1 SGHAT, CDR2 FQNNGV. The V end lost 0 bases, the J end lost 3 bases, and 24 bases lay between the germline ends. The CDR3 has 19 amino acids.

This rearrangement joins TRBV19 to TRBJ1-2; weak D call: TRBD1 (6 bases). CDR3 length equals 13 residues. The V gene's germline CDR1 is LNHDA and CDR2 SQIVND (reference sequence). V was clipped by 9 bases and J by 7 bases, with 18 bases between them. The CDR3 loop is CASRIWGRRGYTF. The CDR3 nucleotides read TGTGCCAGCAGAATTTGGGGGCGCCGTGGCTACACCTTC.

This chain's CDR3 is CASSLSRSSGSSYEQYF. CDR3 coding DNA: TGTGCCAGCAGTTTATCTAGGTCTAGCGGGAGCTCCTACGAGCAGTACTTC. This chain links TRBV27 with TRBJ2-7; 10 nucleotides agree with TRBD2. The CDR3 contains 17 residues. The germline V gene has CDR1 MNHEY and CDR2 SMNVEV (reference sequence). The V and J ends lost 0 bases and 0 bases, in that order; junction bases with no gene match: 5.

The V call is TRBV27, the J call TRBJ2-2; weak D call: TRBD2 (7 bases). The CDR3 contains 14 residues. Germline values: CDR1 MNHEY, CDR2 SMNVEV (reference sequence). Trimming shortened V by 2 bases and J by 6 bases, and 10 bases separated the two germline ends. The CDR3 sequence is CASSLTGGPGELFF. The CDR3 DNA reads TGTGCCAGCAGTTTAACCGGGGGGCCCGGGGAGCTGTTTTTT.

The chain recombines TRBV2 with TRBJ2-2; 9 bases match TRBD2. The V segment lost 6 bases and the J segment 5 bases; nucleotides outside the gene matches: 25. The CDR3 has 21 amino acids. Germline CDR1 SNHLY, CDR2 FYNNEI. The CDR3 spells CASRVTSSGPSGTEGTGELFF. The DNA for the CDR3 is TGTGCCAGCAGGGTGACCTCCTCTGGGCCTAGCGGGACTGAAGGGACCGGGGAGCTGTTTTTT.

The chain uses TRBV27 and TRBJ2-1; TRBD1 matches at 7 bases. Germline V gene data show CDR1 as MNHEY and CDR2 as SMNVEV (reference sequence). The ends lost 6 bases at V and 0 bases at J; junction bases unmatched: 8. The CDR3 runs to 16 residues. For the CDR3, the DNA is TGTGCCAGCAGCCCCTTATGGGACAGCTCCTACAATGAGCAGTTCTTC. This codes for CASSPLWDSSYNEQFF.

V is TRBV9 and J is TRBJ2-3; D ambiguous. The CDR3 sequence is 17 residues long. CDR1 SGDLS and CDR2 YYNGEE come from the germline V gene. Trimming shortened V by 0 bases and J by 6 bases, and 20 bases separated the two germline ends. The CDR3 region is CASSVEERRPPGDTQYF. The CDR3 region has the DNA TGTGCCAGCAGCGTAGAGGAACGGCGGCCTCCCGGGGATACGCAGTATTTT.

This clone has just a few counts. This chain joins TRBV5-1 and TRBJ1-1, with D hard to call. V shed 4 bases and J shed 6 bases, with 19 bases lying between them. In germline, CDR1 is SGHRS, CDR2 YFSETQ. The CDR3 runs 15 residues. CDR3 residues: CASSTGIHPPPEAFF. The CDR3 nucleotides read TGCGCCAGCAGCACGGGGATTCACCCACCGCCTGAAGCTTTCTTT.

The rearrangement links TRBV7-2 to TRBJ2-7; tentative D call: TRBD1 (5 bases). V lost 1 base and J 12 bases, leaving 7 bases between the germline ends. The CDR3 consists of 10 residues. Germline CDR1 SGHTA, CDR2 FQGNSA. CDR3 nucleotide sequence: TGTGCCAGCAGCTTAGACAGGCGGTACTTC. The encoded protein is CASSLDRRYF.

CDR3 residues: CASSFGTSVDNEQFF. CDR3 nucleotides: TGTGCCAGCAGCTTTGGGACTAGCGTAGACAATGAGCAGTTCTTC. The chain has TRBV11-2 and TRBJ2-1; TRBD2 matches 10 bases. CDR3 length: 15 amino acids. Trimming took 3 bases from V and 5 from J; bases not matched to a gene: 4. Germline V gives CDR1 SGHAT, CDR2 FQNNGV.

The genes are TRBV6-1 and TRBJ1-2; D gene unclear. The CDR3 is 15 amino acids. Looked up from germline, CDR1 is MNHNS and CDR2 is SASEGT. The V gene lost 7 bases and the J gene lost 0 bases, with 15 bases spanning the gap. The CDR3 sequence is CASTTREYTNYGYTF. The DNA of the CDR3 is TGTGCCAGCACCACTAGGGAGTACACTAACTATGGCTACACCTTC.

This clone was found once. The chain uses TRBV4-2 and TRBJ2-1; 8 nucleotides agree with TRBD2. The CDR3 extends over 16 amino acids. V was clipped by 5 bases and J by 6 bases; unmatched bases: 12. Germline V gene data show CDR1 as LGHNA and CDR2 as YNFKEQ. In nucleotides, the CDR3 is TGTGCCAGCAGCGTACCAAGCGGGAGAGCCCTCAATGAGCAGTTCTTC. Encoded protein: CASSVPSGRALNEQFF.